Following are 18 T cell receptor beta chains from one sample sequenced in a study of OX40 agonist ivuxolimab in advanced cancers. The library was produced with the immunoSEQ multiplex PCR assay. The table comes from immuneACCESS by way of TCRdb, which keeps in-frame sequences with V and J called. Part of the clones is missing from these tables; in studies checked, under half for an unresolved V gene and the rest for unknown reasons. In all, the sample holds some 77,000 clones, and approximately 92% of those were seen once. The ten largest clones represent less than 0.35% of the sample. Sample: CD4+ or CD8+ T cells sorted from blood, taken in a trial of the OX40 agonist ivuxolimab. Every receptor here comes from an adult with an advanced solid tumor such as melanoma, head and neck, liver or kidney cancer.

This clone was observed once. The chain uses TRBV11-3 and TRBJ2-1, with 11 positions matching TRBD2. This CDR3 is 15 amino acids long. From germline, CDR1 is SGHNT and CDR2 YENEEA. J gave up 4 bases and V 2 bases, and 1 base lay outside the gene matches. CDR3 in amino acids: CASSLTSGSYNEQFF. The CDR3 DNA sequence: TGTGCCAGCAGCTTAACTAGCGGGAGTTACAATGAGCAGTTCTTC. Complete variable domain (other parts from reference TRBV11-3 and TRBJ2-1): EAGVVQSPRYKIIEKKQPVAFWCNPISGHNTLYWYLQNLGQGPELLIRYENEEAVDDSQLPKDRFSAERLKGVDSTLKIQPAELGDSAVYLCASSLTSGSYNEQFFGPGTRLTVL.

The genes are TRBV30 and TRBJ2-6, with D maybe TRBD1 (5 bases). The V and J ends lost 5 bases and 4 bases respectively, with 21 bases between them. CDR3 size: 17 residues. The germline gives CDR1 GTSNPN, CDR2 SVGIG (reference sequence). The CDR3 DNA reads TGTGCCTGGCAAACGGCAACATTTGGGGCAGGGGCCAACGTCCTGACTTTC. This gives the protein CAWQTATFGAGANVLTF.

This chain connects TRBV7-2 to TRBJ2-2, with TRBD2 identical over 10 bases. The CDR3 length is 15 residues. After removal of 2 bases from V and 7 bases from J, the junction contained 4 bases not matched to a gene. Looked up from germline, CDR1 is SGHTA and CDR2 is FQGNSA. CDR3 sequence: CASSLSSGSNGELFF. CDR3 DNA: TGTGCCAGCAGCTTATCTAGCGGGAGCAACGGGGAGCTGTTTTTT.

The rearrangement joins TRBV5-1 to TRBJ2-7; tentative D call: TRBD1 (5 bases). The germline V and J ends were trimmed by 0 bases and 1 base, with 8 bases remaining between them. The CDR3 sequence is 14 residues long. Germline V CDR1 and CDR2: SGHRS, YFSETQ. In DNA, the CDR3 is TGCGCCAGCAGCTTGGCCTGGACATCCTACGAGCAGTACTTC. Residues: CASSLAWTSYEQYF.

The chain combines TRBV7-6 with TRBJ2-5; D remains unclear. The CDR3 contains 15 residues. V shed 2 bases and J shed 4 bases, with 14 bases lying between them. CDR1 SGHVS and CDR2 FNYEAQ come from the germline V gene. The CDR3 nucleotides are TGTGCCAGCAGCTTAACTCAGCTCGGGCCAGAGACCCAGTACTTC. It yields the protein CASSLTQLGPETQYF.

Notes on this clone: Other DNA sequences from this sample encode an identical CDR3 as well. V and J are TRBV6-4 and TRBJ1-2, with TRBD1 as a possible D gene (6 bases). CDR3 length: 13 residues. Germline V CDR1 and CDR2: MRHNA, SNTAGT. V gave up 6 bases and J gave up 1 base, with 9 bases separating them. This CDR3 reads CASRQGGNYGYTF. In DNA form, the CDR3 reads TGTGCCAGCAGACAGGGCGGTAACTATGGCTACACCTTC.

The J gene is TRBJ2-7, the V gene TRBV6-1; D might be TRBD1 or TRBD2, each matching 5 bases. The V and J ends lost 5 bases and 6 bases respectively, with 11 bases between them. The length of the CDR3 is 12 residues. The germline V gene has CDR1 MNHNS and CDR2 SASEGT. The CDR3 DNA reads as TGTGCCAGCAGTTCCCAGAGGGGCGAGCAGTACTTC. Its translation: CASSSQRGEQYF.

This chain joins TRBV2 and TRBJ1-1, with D hard to call. The V gene lost 0 bases and the J gene lost 6 bases, with 11 bases spanning the gap. Germline V gives CDR1 SNHLY, CDR2 FYNNEI. CDR3 length: 14 residues. CDR3 sequence (DNA): TGTGCCAGCAGTGAAGCGTTTTTGCCAGCTGAAGCTTTCTTT. It yields the protein CASSEAFLPAEAFF. The whole variable domain, filled in from reference TRBV2 and TRBJ1-1, reads EPEVTQTPSHQVTQMGQEVILRCVPISNHLYFYWYRQILGQKVEFLVSFYNNEISEKSEIFDDQFSVERPDGSNFTLKIRSTKLEDSAMYFCASSEAFLPAEAFFGQGTRLTVV.

The chain has TRBV29-1 and TRBJ1-1, with TRBD1 as a possible D gene (6 bases). Germline V gene data show CDR1 as SQVTM and CDR2 as ANQGSEA. Trimming shortened V by 2 bases and J by 7 bases, and 17 bases separated the two germline ends. The CDR3 runs 14 residues. The CDR3 bases are TGCAGCGTTGAACCTACAGGGCTGGTGAGTGAAGCTTTCTTT. Translating it yields CSVEPTGLVSEAFF.

The chain uses TRBV6-1 and TRBJ1-6, with TRBD1 as a possible D gene (5 bases). Trimming shortened V by 4 bases and J by 1 base, and 11 bases separated the two germline ends. Germline assignment: CDR1 MNHNS and CDR2 SASEGT. The CDR3 is 16 amino acids. CDR3 DNA sequence: TGTGCCAGCAGTGCCCCTCGGGGGTCCTATAATTCACCCCTCCACTTT. Translated, it gives CASSAPRGSYNSPLHF.

The rearrangement joins TRBV7-2 to TRBJ1-5; D call uncertain. CDR3 length: 12 amino acids. Germline lookup yields CDR1 SGHTA and CDR2 FQGNSA. V was shortened by 3 bases and J by 10 bases, with 10 bases between the two germline ends. The CDR3 reads CASSFTSNPQHF. DNA for the CDR3: TGTGCCAGCAGCTTTACGTCCAATCCCCAGCATTTT.

This chain links TRBV27 with TRBJ2-1; unclear D gene. Germline V gene lookup returns CDR1 MNHEY and CDR2 SMNVEV (reference sequence). Trimming removed 3 bases at V and 10 bases at J, with 16 bases between. The CDR3 totals 14 residues. The CDR3 region has the DNA TGTGCCAGCAGTTTTATGGTAGTGCCCTCCGAGCAGTTCTTC. Protein product: CASSFMVVPSEQFF.

The rearrangement joins TRBV30 to TRBJ2-5, with D hard to call. V was cut by 0 bases and J by 5 bases, with 10 bases left in between. The CDR3 sequence is 13 residues long. CDR1 and CDR2 from the germline V gene are GTSNPN and SVGIG (reference sequence). The CDR3 region is CAWSVQRAETQYF. The CDR3 DNA is TGTGCCTGGAGTGTACAAAGGGCGGAGACCCAGTACTTC. Drawing the rest from reference TRBV30 and TRBJ2-5, the complete variable domain is SQTIHQWPATLVQPVGSPLSLECTVEGTSNPNLYWYRQAAGRGLQLLFYSVGIGQISSEVPQNLSASRPQDRQFILSSKKLLLSDSGFYLCAWSVQRAETQYFGPGTRLLVL.

V and J are TRBV27 and TRBJ2-3; D is possibly TRBD2 (5 bases). The CDR3 consists of 19 residues. V lost 0 bases and J 0 bases, leaving 19 bases between the germline ends. The V gene's germline CDR1 is MNHEY and CDR2 SMNVEV (reference sequence). The CDR3 nucleotides read TGTGCCAGCAGTTTATCACCGGACTGGAAGGGTATAAGCACAGATACGCAGTATTTT. It encodes CASSLSPDWKGISTDTQYF.

The chain links TRBV7-2 to TRBJ1-2, with D unresolved. CDR1 and CDR2 from the germline V gene are SGHTA and FQGNSA. This CDR3 region has 13 residues. Trimming took 5 bases from V and 6 from J, leaving 13 bases between them. The CDR3 nucleotides are TGTGCCAGCAGCAGGATAGAAGAGGATGGCTACACCTTC. It translates to CASSRIEEDGYTF.

This chain joins TRBV9 and TRBJ2-3; TRBD2 matches 8 bases. Germline-derived CDR1 and CDR2 are SGDLS and YYNGEE. The CDR3 spans 16 residues. J lost 0 bases, V lost 0 bases, and 3 bases had no gene match. In nucleotides, the CDR3 is TGTGCCAGCAGCGTAGGAGCGGGAGAGAGCACAGATACGCAGTATTTT. This translates into CASSVGAGESTDTQYF.

The chain joins TRBV10-3 to TRBJ1-3; 12 bases match TRBD1. The J segment lost 4 bases and the V segment lost 10 bases, leaving 11 bases of the junction unmatched. The CDR3 spans 16 residues. Germline V lookup: CDR1 ENHRY, CDR2 SYGVKD. Written as DNA, the CDR3 is TGTGCCACCAAGACCGGGACAGGGGGCTTCGGAAACACCATATATTTT. Translation: CATKTGTGGFGNTIYF.

The V call is TRBV18, the J call TRBJ2-1, with a possible D match to TRBD1 (6 bases). The CDR3 covers 14 residues. Per the germline V gene, CDR1 is KGHSH and CDR2 is LQKENI. With 3 bases removed from V and 2 bases from J, the gap between germline ends came to 8 bases. CDR3 DNA sequence: TGTGCCAGCTCACCCGGGACACCCTACAATGAGCAGTTCTTC. This translates into CASSPGTPYNEQFF.